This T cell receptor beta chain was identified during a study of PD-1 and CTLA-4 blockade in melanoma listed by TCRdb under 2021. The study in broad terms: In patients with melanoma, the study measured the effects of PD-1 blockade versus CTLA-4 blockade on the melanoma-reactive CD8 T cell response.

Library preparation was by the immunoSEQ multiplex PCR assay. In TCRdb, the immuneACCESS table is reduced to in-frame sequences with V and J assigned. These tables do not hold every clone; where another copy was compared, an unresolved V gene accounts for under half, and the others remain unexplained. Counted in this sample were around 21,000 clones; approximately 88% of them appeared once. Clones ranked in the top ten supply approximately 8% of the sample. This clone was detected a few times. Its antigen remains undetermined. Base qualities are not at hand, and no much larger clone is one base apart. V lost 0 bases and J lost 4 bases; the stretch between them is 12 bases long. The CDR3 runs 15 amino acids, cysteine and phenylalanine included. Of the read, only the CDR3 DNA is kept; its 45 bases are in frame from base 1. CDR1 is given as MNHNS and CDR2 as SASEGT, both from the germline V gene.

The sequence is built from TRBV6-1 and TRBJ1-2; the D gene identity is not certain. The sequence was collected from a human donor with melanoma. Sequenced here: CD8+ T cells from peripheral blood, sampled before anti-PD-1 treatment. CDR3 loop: CASSEAQAISYGYTF. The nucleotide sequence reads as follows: TGTGCCAGCAGTGAAGCCCAAGCAATCTCCTATGGCTACACCTTC.